This T cell receptor beta chain was sequenced in a study of shared clonotypes between healthy human individuals. General study results and limits: Specimens sampled were limited to blood, with tissue repertoires likely differing. Naive CD4 clonotypes overlapped across several donors at approximately 5.5%.

Over several immunoSEQ plates, each subset's genomic DNA was distributed in even portions. The table came from immunoSEQ multiplex PCR; TCRdb's copy has only in-frame clones and leaves some out. The table records roughly 2,500,000 clones, 90% to 95% of them present only once. Donors were healthy HIV-negative adults without recently reported acute infections or vaccinations. The CDR3 is 16 residues long. Germline V gene sequence: CDR1 SGHRS, CDR2 YFSETQ. The ends lost 6 bases at V and 2 bases at J; junction bases unmatched: 7. About this clone: Antigen: not known.

The source is a man aged 18 to 35 in good health. Some clones in this sample may be carry-over from other donors' samples. The sequencing sample was made of naive CD4+ T cells from PBMCs. Subset indicated: CD45RA+ positively selected. V usage is TRBV5-1 and J usage is TRBJ2-1; 11 bases are shared with TRBD2. The CDR3 nucleotides read TGCGCCAGCACCCAACTAGCGGGAGTCCCCTACAATGAGCAGTTCTTC. Translating gives CASTQLAGVPYNEQFF. The full variable domain, with the rest looked up from reference TRBV5-1 and TRBJ2-1, is KAGVTQTPRYLIKTRGQQVTLSCSPISGHRSVSWYQQTPGQGLQFLFEYFSETQRNKGNFPGRFSGRQFSNSRSEMNVSTLELGDSALYLCASTQLAGVPYNEQFFGPGTRLTVL.